Reported below is one T cell receptor beta chain. These data originate in a study of patients and donors after allogeneic stem cell transplantation. This CDR3 is 10 amino acids long. Germline values: CDR1 DFQATT, CDR2 SNEGSKA (reference sequence). Trimming removed 6 bases at V and 8 bases at J, with 10 bases between. TCRdb itself ran the RT-PCR reads through MiXCR, one entry per CDR3 protein. The data contain under 200,000 distinct CDR3 sequences, approximately 24% of them seen just once; the ten biggest clones take up 25% to 30%. The chain has TRBV20-1 and TRBJ1-2; D is uncertain. Sequencing was carried out using blood, either unsorted or a sorted T cell fraction (not recorded which). The sequence was obtained from a human donor who was either an allogeneic HSCT recipient or a stem cell or donor lymphocyte infusion donor (not recorded which). It is not recorded whose cells these are; they may come from a transplant donor. CDR3 coding DNA: TGCAGTGCAGTGGATTACGGCTACACCTTC. This encodes CSAVDYGYTF.